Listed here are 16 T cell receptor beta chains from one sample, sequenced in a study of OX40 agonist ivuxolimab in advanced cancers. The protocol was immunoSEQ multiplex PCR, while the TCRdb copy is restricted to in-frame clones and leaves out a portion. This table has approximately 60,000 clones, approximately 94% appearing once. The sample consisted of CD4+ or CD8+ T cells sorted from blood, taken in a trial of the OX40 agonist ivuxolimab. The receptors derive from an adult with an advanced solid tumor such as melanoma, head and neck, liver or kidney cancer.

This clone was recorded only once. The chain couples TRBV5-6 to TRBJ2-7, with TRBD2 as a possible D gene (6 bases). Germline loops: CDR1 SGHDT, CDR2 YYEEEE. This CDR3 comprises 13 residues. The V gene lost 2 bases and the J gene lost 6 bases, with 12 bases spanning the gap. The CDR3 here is CASSFGGGSEQYF. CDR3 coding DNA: TGTGCCAGCAGCTTCGGGGGAGGCTCCGAGCAGTACTTC. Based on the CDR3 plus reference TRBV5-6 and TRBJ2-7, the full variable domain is DAGVTQSPTHLIKTRGQQVTLRCSPKSGHDTVSWYQQALGQGPQFIFQYYEEEERQRGNFPDRFSGHQFPNYSSELNVNALLLGDSALYLCASSFGGGSEQYFGPGTRLTVT.

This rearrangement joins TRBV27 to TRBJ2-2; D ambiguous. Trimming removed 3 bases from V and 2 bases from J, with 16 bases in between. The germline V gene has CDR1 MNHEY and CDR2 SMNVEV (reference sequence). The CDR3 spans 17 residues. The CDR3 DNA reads TGTGCCAGCAGTTTTGCATTTAGGACGGTTAACACCGGGGAGCTGTTTTTT. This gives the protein CASSFAFRTVNTGELFF.

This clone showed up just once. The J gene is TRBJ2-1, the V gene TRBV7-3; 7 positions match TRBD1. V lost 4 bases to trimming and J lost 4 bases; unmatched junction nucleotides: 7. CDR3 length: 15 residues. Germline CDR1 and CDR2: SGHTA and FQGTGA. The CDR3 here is CASSSIGTAYNEQFF. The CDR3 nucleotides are TGTGCCAGCAGCTCTATCGGGACAGCTTACAATGAGCAGTTCTTC.

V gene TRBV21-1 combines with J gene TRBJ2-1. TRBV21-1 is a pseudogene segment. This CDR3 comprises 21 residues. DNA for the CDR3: TGTGCCAGCAGCAAAGTGGGGCAGCCTGGAAGGGACGGCCCCAAGGAAGATGAGCAGTTCTTC. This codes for CASSKVGQPGRDGPKEDEQFF.

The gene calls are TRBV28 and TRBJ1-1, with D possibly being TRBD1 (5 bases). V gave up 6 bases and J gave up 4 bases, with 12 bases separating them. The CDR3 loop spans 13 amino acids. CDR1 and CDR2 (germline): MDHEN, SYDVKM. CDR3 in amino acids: CASRWDQGTEAFF. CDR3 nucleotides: TGTGCCAGCAGATGGGACCAGGGCACTGAAGCTTTCTTT.

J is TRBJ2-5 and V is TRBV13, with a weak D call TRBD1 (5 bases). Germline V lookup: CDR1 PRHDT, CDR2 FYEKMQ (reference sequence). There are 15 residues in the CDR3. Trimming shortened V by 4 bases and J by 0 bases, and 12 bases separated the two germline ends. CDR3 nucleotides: TGTGCCAGCAGCTCCCCTTACAGGAACCAAGAGACCCAGTACTTC. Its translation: CASSSPYRNQETQYF.

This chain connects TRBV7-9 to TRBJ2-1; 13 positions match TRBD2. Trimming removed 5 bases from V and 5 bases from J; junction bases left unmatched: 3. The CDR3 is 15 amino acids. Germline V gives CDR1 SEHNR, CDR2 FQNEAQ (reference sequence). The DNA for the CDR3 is TGTGCCAGCAGCAGGGGACTAGCGGGAAACAATGAGCAGTTCTTC. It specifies CASSRGLAGNNEQFF.

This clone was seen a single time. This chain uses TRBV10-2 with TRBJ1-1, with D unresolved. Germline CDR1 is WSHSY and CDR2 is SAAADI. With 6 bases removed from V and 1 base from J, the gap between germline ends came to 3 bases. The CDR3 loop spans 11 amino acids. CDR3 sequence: CASSQNTEAFF. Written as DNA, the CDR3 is TGCGCCAGCAGCCAGAACACTGAAGCTTTCTTT.

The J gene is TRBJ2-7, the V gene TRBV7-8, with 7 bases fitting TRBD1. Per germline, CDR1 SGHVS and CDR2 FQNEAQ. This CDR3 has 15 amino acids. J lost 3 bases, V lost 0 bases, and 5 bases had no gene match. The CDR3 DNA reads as TGTGCCAGCAGCTTAGCGAGGGACAGCTACTACGAGCAGTACTTC. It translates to CASSLARDSYYEQYF.

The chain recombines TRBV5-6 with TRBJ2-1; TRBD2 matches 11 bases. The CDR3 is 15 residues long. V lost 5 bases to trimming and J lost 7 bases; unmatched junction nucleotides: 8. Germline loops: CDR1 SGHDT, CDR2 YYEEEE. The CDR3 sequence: CASRQTSGSGNEQFF. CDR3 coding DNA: TGTGCCAGCAGACAAACTAGCGGGAGCGGTAATGAGCAGTTCTTC.

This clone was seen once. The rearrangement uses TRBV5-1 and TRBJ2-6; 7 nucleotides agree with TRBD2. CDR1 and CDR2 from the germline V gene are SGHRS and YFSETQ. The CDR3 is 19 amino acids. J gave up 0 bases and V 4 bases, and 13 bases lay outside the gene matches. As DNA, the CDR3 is TGCGCCAGCAGCCCATTGACTAGCCACACCTCCTCTGGGGCCAACGTCCTGACTTTC. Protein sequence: CASSPLTSHTSSGANVLTF.

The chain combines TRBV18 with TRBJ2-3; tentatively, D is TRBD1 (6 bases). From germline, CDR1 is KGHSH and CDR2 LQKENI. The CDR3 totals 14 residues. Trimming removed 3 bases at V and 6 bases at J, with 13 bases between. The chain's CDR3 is CASSPVTGIDTQYF. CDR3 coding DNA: TGTGCCAGCTCACCTGTAACAGGGATTGATACGCAGTATTTT. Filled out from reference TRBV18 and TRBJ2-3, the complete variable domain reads NAGVMQNPRHLVRRRGQEARLRCSPMKGHSHVYWYRQLPEEGLKFMVYLQKENIIDESGMPKERFSAEFPKEGPSILRIQQVVRGDSAAYFCASSPVTGIDTQYFGPGTRLTVL.

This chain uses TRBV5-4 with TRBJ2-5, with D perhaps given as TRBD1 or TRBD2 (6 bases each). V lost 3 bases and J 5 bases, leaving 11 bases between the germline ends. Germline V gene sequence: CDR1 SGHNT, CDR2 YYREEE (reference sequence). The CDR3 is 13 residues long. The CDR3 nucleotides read TGTGCCAGCAGCTGGGGGGCAGAGGAGACCCAGTACTTC. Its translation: CASSWGAEETQYF.

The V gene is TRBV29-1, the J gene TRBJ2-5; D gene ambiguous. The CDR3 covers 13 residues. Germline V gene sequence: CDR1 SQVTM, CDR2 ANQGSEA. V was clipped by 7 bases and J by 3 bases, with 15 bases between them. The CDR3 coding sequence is TGCAGCGGCCGGAGCGTTACTAAAGAGACCCAGTACTTC. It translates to CSGRSVTKETQYF.

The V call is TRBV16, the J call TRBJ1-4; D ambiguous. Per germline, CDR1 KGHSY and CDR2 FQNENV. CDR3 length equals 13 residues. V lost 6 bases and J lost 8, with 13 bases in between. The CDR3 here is CASREGNSEKLFF. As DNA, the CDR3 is TGTGCCAGCAGGGAAGGGAACAGCGAAAAACTGTTTTTT.

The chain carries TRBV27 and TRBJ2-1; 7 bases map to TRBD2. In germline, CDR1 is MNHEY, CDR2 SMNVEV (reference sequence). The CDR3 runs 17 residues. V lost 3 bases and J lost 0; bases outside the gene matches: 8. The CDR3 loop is CASSFPSSGSSYNEQFF. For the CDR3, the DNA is TGTGCCAGCAGTTTCCCTTCTAGCGGCAGCTCCTACAATGAGCAGTTCTTC.